This T cell receptor (beta chain) stems from a study of blood T cell repertoires in COVID-19. For the study at large: Samples of COVID-19 (acute and convalescent) were obtained from the United States, Italy and Spain. T cells, B-cell-depleted T cells, or PBMCs supplied cDNA or gDNA.

CDR3 length: 15 residues. V lost 3 bases to trimming and J lost 7 bases; unmatched junction nucleotides: 7. Germline V gene sequence: CDR1 ENHRY, CDR2 SYGVKD. This clone was detected only a few times. Original methodology: Estimated nucleated cell counts came from reference gene primer amplification. The method was immunoSEQ multiplex PCR; TCRdb's version includes in-frame clones alone and lacks a portion of them. V and J calls and clone size are as listed in that table; D and trimming were resolved from the DNA. The sample contains 400,000 to 450,000 clones, roughly 90% of which appear only once. Sequencing was performed on peripheral blood. The chain joins TRBV10-3 to TRBJ1-2; 11 nucleotides agree with TRBD1. This sequence was found in a woman aged 25 to 39 with active or convalescent COVID-19. CDR3 amino acids: CAISDRTGGFSGYTF. The CDR3 coding sequence is TGTGCCATCAGTGATCGGACAGGGGGCTTTTCTGGCTACACCTTC.